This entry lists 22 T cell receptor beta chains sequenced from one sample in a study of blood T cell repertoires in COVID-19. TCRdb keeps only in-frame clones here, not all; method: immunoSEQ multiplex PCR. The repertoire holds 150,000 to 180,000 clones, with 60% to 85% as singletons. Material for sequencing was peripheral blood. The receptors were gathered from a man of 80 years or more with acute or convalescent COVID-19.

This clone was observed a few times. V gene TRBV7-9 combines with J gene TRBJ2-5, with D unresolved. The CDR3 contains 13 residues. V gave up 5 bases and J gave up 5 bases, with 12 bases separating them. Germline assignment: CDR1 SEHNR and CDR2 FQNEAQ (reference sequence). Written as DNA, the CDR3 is TGTGCCAGCAGCCCTGACGCACAGGAGACCCAGTACTTC. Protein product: CASSPDAQETQYF.

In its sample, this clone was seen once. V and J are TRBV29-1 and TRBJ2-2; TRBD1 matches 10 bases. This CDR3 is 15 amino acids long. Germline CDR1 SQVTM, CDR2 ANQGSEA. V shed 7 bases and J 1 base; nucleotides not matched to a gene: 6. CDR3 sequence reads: CSAWTGGENTGELFF. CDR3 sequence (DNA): TGCAGCGCCTGGACAGGGGGGGAGAACACCGGGGAGCTGTTTTTT.

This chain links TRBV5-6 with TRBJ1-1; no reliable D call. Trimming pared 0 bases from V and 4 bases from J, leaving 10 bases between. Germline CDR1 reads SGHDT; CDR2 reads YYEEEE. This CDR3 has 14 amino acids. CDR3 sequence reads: CASSLVTEGTEAFF. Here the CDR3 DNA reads TGTGCCAGCAGCTTGGTTACAGAAGGCACTGAAGCTTTCTTT.

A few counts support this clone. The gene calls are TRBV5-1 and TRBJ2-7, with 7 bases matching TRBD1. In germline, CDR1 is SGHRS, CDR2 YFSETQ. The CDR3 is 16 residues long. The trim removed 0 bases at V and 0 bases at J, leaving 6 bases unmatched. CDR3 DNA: TGCGCCAGCAGCTTGGAACCGGGACAGAACTCCTACGAGCAGTACTTC. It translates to CASSLEPGQNSYEQYF. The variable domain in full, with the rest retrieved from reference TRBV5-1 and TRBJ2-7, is KAGVTQTPRYLIKTRGQQVTLSCSPISGHRSVSWYQQTPGQGLQFLFEYFSETQRNKGNFPGRFSGRQFSNSRSEMNVSTLELGDSALYLCASSLEPGQNSYEQYFGPGTRLTVT.

The CDR3 DNA reads as TGTGCCATCAGTGAGGACAGGGCCTCATTCGGCCCTAACTATGGCTACACCTTC. Translating gives CAISEDRASFGPNYGYTF. V usage is TRBV10-3 and J usage is TRBJ1-2, with 7 bases that match TRBD1. There are 18 residues in the CDR3. The V segment lost 2 bases and the J segment 0 bases; nucleotides outside the gene matches: 12. In germline, CDR1 is ENHRY, CDR2 SYGVKD.

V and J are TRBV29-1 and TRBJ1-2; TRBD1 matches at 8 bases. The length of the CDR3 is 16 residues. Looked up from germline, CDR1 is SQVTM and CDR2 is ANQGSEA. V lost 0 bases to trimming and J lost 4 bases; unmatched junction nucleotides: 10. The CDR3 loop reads CSVEEKIQGAGYGYTF. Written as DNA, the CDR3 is TGCAGCGTTGAAGAGAAGATCCAGGGGGCAGGCTATGGCTACACCTTC.

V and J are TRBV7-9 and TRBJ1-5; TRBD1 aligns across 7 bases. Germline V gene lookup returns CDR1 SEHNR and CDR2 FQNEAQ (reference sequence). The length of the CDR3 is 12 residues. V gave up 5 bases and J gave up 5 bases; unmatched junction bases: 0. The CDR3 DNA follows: TGTGCCAGCAGCCAGGGGGATCAGCCCCAGCATTTT. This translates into CASSQGDQPQHF.

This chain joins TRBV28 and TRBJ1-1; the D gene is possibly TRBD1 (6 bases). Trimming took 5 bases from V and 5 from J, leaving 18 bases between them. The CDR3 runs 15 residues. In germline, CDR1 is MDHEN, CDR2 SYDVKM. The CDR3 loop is CASSPYRDGRTEAFF. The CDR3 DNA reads TGTGCCAGCAGTCCCTACAGGGACGGGAGGACTGAAGCTTTCTTT.

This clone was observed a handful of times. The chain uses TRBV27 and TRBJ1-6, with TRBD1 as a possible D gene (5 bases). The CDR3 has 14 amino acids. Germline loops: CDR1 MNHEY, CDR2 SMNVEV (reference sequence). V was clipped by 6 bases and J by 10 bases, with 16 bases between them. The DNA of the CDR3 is TGTGCCAGCAGACCTGCGGGGGGACTCTCACCCCTCCACTTT. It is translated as CASRPAGGLSPLHF.

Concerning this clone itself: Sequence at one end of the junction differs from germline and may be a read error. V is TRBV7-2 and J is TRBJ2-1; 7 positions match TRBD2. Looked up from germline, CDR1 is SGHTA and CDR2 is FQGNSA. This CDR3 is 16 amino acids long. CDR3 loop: CASSLAPRGTYNEQFF. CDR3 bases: TGTGCCAGCAGCCTAGCACCGCGGGGGACCTACAATGAGCAGTTCTTC.

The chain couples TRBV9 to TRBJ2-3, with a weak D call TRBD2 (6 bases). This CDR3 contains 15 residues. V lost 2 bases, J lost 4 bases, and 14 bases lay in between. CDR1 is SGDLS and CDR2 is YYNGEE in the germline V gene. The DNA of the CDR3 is TGTGCCAGCAGCGTGGGGGGAGCCAATTCAGATACGCAGTATTTT. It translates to CASSVGGANSDTQYF.

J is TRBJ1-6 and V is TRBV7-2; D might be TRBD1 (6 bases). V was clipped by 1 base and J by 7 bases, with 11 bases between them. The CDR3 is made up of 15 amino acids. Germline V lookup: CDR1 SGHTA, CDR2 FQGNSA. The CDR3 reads CASSLGQAGNSPLHF. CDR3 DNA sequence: TGTGCCAGCAGCTTAGGACAGGCTGGGAATTCACCCCTCCACTTT.

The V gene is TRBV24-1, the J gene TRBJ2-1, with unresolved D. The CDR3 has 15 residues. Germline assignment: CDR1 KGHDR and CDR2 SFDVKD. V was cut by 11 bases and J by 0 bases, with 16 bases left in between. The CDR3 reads CAKKLIKSSYNEQFF. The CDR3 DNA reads TGTGCCAAGAAGCTTATCAAAAGCTCCTACAATGAGCAGTTCTTC.

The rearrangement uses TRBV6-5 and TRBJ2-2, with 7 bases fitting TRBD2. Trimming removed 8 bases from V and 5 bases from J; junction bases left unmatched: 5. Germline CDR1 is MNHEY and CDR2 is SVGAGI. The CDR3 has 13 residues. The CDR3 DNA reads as TGTGCCAGCCGGGGGGTAGGGACCGGGGAGCTGTTTTTT. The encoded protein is CASRGVGTGELFF.

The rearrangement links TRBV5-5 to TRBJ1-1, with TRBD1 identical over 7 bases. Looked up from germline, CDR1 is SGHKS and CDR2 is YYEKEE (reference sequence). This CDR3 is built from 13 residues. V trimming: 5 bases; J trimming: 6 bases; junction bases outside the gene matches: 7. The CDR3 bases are TGTGCCAGCAGGACTACAGGGGTAGCTGAAGCTTTCTTT. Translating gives CASRTTGVAEAFF. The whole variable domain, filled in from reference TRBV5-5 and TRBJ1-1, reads DAGVTQSPTHLIKTRGQQVTLRCSPISGHKSVSWYQQVLGQGPQFIFQYYEKEERGRGNFPDRFSARQFPNYSSELNVNALLLGDSALYLCASRTTGVAEAFFGQGTRLTVV.

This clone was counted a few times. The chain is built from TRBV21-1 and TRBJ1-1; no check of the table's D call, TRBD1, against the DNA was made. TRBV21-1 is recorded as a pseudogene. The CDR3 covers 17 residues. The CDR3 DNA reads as TGTGCCAGCACCAAAGGGGGACAGGGGCTGCCGACAGCTGAAGCTTTCTTT. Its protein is CASTKGGQGLPTAEAFF.

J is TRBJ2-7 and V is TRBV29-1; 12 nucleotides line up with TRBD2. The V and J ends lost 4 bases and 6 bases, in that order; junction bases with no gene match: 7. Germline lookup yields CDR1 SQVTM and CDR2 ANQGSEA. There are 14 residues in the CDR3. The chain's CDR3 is CSVGPSGGAPEQYF. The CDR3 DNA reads TGCAGCGTTGGTCCTAGCGGGGGGGCCCCCGAGCAGTACTTC.

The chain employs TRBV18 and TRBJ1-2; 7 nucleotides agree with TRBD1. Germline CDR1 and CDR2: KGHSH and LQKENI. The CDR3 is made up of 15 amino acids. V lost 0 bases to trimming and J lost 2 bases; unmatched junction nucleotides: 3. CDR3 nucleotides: TGTGCCAGCTCACCACCGGGACAGATGAACTATGGCTACACCTTC. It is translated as CASSPPGQMNYGYTF.

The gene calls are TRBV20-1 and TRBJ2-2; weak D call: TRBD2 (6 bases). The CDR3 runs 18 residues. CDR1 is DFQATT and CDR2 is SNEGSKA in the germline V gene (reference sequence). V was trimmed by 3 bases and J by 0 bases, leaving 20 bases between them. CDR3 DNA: TGCAGTGCTAGTATGGGTGCGACCCGACTAGCGAACACCGGGGAGCTGTTTTTT. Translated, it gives CSASMGATRLANTGELFF.

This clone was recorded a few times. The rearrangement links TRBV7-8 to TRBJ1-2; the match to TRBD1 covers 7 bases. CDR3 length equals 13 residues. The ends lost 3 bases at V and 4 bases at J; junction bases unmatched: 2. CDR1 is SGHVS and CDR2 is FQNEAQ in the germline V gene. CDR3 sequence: CASSFGQVYGYTF. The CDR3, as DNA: TGTGCCAGCAGCTTCGGACAGGTCTATGGCTACACCTTC.

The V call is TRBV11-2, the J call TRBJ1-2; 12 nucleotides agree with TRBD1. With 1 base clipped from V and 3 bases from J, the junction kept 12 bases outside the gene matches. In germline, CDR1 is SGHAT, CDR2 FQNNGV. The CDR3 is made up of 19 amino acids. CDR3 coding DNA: TGTGCCAGCAGCTTAGGGGTTGGGGGACAGGGGGCTTTTCACTATGGCTACACCTTC. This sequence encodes CASSLGVGGQGAFHYGYTF.

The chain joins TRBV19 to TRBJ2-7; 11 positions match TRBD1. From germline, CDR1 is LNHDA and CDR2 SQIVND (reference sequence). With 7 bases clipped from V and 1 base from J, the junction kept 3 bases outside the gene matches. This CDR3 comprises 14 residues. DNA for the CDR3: TGTGCCAGTACCGGGACAGGGGGATCCTACGAGCAGTACTTC. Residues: CASTGTGGSYEQYF.